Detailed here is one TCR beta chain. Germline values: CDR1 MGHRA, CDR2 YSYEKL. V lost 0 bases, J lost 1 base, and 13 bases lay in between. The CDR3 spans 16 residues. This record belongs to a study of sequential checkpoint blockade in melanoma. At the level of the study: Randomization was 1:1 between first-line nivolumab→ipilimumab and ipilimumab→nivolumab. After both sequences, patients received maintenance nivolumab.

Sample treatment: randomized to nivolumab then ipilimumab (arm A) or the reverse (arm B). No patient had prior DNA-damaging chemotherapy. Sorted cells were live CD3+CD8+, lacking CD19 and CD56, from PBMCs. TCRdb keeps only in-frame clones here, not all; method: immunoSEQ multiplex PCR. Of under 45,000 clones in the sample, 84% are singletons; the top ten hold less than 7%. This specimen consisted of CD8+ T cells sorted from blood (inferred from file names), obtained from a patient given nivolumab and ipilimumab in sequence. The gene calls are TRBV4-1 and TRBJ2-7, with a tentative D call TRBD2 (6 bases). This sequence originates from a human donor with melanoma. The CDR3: CASSQDGAGSSYEQYF. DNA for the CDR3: TGCGCCAGCAGCCAAGATGGGGCGGGATCGTCCTACGAGCAGTACTTC.